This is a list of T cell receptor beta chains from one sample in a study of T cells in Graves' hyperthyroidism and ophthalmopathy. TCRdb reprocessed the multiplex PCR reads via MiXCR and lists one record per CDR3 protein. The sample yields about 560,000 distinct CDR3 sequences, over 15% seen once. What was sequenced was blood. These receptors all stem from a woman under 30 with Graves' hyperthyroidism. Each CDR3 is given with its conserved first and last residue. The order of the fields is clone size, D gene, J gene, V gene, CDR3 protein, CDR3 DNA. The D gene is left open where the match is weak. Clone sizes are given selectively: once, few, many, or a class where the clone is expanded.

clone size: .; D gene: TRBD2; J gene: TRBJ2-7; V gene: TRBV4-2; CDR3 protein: CASSQRSGRVTFHEQYF; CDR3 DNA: TGTGCCAGCAGCCAGAGGAGCGGGAGGGTAACATTCCACGAGCAGTACTTC
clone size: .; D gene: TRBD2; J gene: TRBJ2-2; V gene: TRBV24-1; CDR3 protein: CATSAVAAGTGELFF; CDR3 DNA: TGTGCCACCAGTGCGGTAGCAGCGGGGACCGGGGAGCTGTTTTTT
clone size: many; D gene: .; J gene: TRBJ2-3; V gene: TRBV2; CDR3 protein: CASSEWADTQYF; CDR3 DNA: TGTGCCAGCAGTGAGTGGGCAGATACGCAGTATTTT
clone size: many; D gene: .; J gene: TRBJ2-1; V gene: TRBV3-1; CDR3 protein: CASSQELGVEQFF; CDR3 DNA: TGTGCCAGCAGCCAAGAATTGGGGGTTGAGCAGTTCTTC
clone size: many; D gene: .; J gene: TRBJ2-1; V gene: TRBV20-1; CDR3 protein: CSASTGGLDNEQFF; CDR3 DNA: TGCAGTGCTAGTACGGGGGGCCTGGACAATGAGCAGTTCTTC
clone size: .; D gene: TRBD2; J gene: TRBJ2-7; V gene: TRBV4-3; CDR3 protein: CASSQEGTSGLYEQYF; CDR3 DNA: TGCGCCAGCAGCCAAGAAGGGACTAGCGGCCTCTACGAGCAGTACTTC
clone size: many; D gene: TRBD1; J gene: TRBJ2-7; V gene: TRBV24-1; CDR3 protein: CATSEGTGGIYEQYF; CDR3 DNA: TGTGCCACCAGTGAGGGGACAGGGGGTATCTACGAGCAGTACTTC
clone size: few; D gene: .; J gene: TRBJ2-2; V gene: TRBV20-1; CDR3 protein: CSARSLRGANTGELFF; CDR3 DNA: TGCAGTGCTAGGAGTTTGCGGGGCGCGAACACCGGGGAGCTGTTTTTT
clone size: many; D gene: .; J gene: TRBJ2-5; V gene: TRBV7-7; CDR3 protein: CASSPQIRETQYF; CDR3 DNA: TGTGCCAGCAGCCCACAAATTCGAGAGACCCAGTACTTC
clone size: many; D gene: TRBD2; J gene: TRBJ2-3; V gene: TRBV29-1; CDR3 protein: CSVEPRTSGDTDTQYF; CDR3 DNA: TGCAGCGTTGAACCCAGGACTAGCGGGGACACAGATACGCAGTATTTT
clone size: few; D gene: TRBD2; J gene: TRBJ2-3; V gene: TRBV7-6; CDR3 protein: CASSTRLAAYTDTQYF; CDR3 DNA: TGTGCCAGCAGCACAAGACTAGCGGCTTACACAGATACGCAGTATTTT
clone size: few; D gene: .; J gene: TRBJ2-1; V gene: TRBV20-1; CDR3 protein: CSAGGLRENIYNEQFF; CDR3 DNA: TGCAGTGCAGGGGGACTAAGGGAAAACATCTACAATGAGCAGTTCTTC
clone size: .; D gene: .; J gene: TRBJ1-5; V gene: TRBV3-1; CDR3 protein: CASSQESGRQPQHF; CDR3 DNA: TGTGCCAGCAGCCAAGAGTCGGGGCGTCAGCCCCAGCATTTT
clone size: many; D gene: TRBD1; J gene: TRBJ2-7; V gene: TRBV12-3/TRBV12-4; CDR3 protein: CASSLGGQGYEQYF; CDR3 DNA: TGTGCCAGCAGTTTAGGGGGACAGGGGTACGAGCAGTACTTC
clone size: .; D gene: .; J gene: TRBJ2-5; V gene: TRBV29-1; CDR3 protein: CRPKGVQETQYF; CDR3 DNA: TGCAGGCCTAAAGGGGTTCAAGAGACCCAGTACTTC
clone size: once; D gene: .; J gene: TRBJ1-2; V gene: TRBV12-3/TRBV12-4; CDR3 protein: CASSDYTF; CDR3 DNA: TGTGCCAGCAGCGACTACACCTTC
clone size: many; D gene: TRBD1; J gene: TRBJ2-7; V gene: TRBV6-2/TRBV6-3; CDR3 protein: CASMGSGQGGYEQYF; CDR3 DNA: TGTGCCAGCATGGGTTCAGGACAGGGCGGTTACGAGCAGTACTTC
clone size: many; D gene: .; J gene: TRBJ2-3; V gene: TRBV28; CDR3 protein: CASSNSGSTDTQYF; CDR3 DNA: TGTGCCAGCAGCAATAGCGGTAGCACAGATACGCAGTATTTT
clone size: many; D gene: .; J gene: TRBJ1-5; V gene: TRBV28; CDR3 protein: CASSLVSGSQPQHF; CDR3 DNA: TGTGCCAGCAGTTTAGTCTCAGGGAGTCAGCCCCAGCATTTT
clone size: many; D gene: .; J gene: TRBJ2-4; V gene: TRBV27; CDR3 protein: CASSFEGIAKNIQYF; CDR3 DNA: TGTGCCAGCAGTTTCGAGGGAATAGCCAAAAACATTCAGTACTTC
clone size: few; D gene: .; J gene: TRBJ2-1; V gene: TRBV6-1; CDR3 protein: CASSENFNEQFF; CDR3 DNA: TGTGCCAGCAGTGAAAACTTCAATGAGCAGTTCTTC
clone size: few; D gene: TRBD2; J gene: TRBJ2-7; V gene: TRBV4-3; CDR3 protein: CASSQVLAASYEQYF; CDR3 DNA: TGCGCCAGCAGCCAAGTTCTAGCGGCTTCCTACGAGCAGTACTTC
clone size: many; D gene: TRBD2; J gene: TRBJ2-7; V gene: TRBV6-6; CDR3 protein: CASSYWGGMSHEQYF; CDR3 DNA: TGTGCCAGCAGTTACTGGGGAGGGATGAGCCACGAGCAGTACTTC
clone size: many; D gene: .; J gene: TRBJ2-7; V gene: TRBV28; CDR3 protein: CASSEDQTSSYEQYF; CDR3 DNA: TGTGCCAGCAGTGAGGACCAAACGAGCTCCTACGAGCAGTACTTC
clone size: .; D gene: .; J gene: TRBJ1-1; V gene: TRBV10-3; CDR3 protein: CAIRAVGNTEAFF; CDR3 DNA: TGTGCCATCAGGGCCGTTGGGAACACTGAAGCTTTCTTT
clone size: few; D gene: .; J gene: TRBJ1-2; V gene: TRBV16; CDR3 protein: CASSNPMGSYGYTF; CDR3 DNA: TGTGCCAGCAGCAATCCAATGGGCAGCTATGGCTACACCTTC
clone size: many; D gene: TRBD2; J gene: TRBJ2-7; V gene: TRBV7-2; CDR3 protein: CASSLAKGQRGSSYEQYF; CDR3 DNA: TGTGCCAGCAGCTTAGCGAAGGGGCAGCGGGGGAGCTCCTACGAGCAGTACTTC
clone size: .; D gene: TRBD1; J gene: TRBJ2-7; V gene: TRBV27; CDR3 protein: CASRDRGAPFDEQYF; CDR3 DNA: TGTGCCAGCAGGGACAGGGGGGCCCCATTTGACGAGCAGTACTTC
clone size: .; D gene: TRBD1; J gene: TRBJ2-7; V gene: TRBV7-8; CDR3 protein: CASSLGTEIYEQYF; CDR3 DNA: TGTGCCAGCAGCCTAGGGACAGAGATCTACGAGCAGTACTTC
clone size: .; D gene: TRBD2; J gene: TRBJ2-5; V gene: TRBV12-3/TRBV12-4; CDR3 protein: CASSQGTSGGAHQETQYF; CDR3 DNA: TGTGCCAGCAGCCAGGGGACTAGCGGGGGGGCCCACCAAGAGACCCAGTACTTC
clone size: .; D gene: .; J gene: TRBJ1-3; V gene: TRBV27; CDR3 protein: CASSPPDGGPGNTIYF; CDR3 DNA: TGTGCCAGCAGTCCCCCCGACGGGGGGCCAGGAAACACCATATATTTT
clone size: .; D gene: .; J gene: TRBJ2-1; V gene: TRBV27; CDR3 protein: CASSLWSRGNEQFF; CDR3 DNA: TGTGCCAGCAGTTTGTGGTCCCGTGGGAATGAGCAGTTCTTC
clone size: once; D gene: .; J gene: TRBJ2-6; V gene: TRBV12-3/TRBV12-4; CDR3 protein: CASSRAESGANVLTF; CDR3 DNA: TGTGCCAGCAGCCGGGCTGAGTCTGGGGCCAACGTCCTGACTTTC
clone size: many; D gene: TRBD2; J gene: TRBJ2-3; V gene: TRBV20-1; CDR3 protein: CSAASGGRVDTQYF; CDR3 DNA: TGCAGTGCTGCCTCGGGCGGGAGGGTGGATACGCAGTATTTT
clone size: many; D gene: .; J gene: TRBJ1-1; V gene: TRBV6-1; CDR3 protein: CASSIAGNTEAFF; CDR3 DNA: TGTGCCAGCAGTATCGCCGGTAACACTGAAGCTTTCTTT
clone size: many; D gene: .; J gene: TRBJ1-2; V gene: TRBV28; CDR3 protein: CASSPQMGRTYGYTF; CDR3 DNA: TGTGCCAGCAGTCCCCAGATGGGGCGTACCTATGGCTACACCTTC
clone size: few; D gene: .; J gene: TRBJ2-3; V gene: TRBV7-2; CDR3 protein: CASSSYQDTQYF; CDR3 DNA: TGTGCCAGCAGCTCATATCAGGATACGCAGTATTTT
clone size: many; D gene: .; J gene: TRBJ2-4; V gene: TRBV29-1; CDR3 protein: CSVEVGLVGGLAKNIQYF; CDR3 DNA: TGCAGCGTTGAAGTAGGGCTAGTCGGGGGCCTAGCCAAAAACATTCAGTACTTC
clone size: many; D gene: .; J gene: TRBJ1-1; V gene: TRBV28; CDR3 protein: CASSHELNTEAFF; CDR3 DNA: TGTGCCAGCAGCCACGAGTTGAACACTGAAGCTTTCTTT
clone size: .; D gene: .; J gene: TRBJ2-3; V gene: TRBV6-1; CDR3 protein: CASRGGSGMNTQYF; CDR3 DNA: TGTGCCAGCAGAGGGGGGAGTGGCATGAATACGCAGTATTTT
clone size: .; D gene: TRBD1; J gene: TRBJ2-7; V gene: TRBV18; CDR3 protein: CASSPLTGQPNYEQYF; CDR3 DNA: TGTGCCAGCTCACCCTTGACAGGGCAACCCAACTACGAGCAGTACTTC
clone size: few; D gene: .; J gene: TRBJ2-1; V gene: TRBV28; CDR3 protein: CASRQGGIYNEQFF; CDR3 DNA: TGTGCCAGCAGGCAGGGGGGAATCTACAATGAGCAGTTCTTC